This T cell receptor beta chain was recorded in a study of cytomegalovirus exposure and HLA in healthy donors. As for this clone: No antigen is known for it.

Vbeta (60) and Jbeta (13) primers were used in the PCR. Per the study methods: Later reanalysis found around 74 million unique TCR beta chains, some 10 million of them shared. The protocol was immunoSEQ multiplex PCR, while the TCRdb copy is restricted to in-frame clones and leaves out a portion. V, J and clone size derive from that table, while D and trimming were established from the DNA sequence. The data contain under 200,000 clones, 68% of them singletons. General study points: Across HLA loci, a later analysis found differing TCR association rates, with DRB1 most and HLA-C fewest.

The sequence was collected from a woman in her thirties or forties in good health and CMV-seropositive. Sequenced sample: PBMCs.

DNA for the CDR3: TGCAGCGTTGAGGAGGGGGCTGGGGAGACCCAGTACTTC. It encodes CSVEEGAGETQYF. The genes are TRBV29-1 and TRBJ2-5; D might be TRBD1 (7 bases). Trimming removed 3 bases from V and 5 bases from J, with 13 bases in between. Germline V gene lookup returns CDR1 SQVTM and CDR2 ANQGSEA. CDR3 length equals 13 residues. Complete variable domain (other parts from reference TRBV29-1 and TRBJ2-5): SAVISQKPSRDICQRGTSLTIQCQVDSQVTMMFWYRQQPGQSLTLIATANQGSEATYESGFVIDKFPISRPNLTFSTLTVSNMSPEDSSIYLCSVEEGAGETQYFGPGTRLLVL.